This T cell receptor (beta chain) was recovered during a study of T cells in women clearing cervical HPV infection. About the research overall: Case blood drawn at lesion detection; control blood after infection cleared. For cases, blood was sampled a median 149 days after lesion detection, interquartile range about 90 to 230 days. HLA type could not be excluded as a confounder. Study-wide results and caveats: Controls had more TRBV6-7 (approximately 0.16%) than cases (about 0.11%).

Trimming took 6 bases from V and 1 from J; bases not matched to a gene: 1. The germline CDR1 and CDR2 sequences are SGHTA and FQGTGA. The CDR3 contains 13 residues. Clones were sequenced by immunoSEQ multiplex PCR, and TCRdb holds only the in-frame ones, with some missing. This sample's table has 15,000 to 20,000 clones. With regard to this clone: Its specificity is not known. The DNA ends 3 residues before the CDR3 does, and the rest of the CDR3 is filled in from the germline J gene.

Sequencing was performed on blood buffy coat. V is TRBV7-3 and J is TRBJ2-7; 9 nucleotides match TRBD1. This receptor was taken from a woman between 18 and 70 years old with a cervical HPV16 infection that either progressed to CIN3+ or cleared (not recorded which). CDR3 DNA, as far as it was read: TGTGCCAGCAGACAGGGGGCTTCCTACGAG. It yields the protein CASRQGASYE. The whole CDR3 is CASRQGASYEQYF.